These 26 T cell receptor beta chains came from one sample sequenced in a study of blood T cell repertoires in COVID-19. Profiled with immunoSEQ multiplex PCR; TCRdb holds only in-frame clones, not every one. Here the sample spans some 320,000 clones, about 89% being singletons. The sample comprised PBMCs or T cells enriched from blood (not recorded which). All receptors come from a woman aged 25 to 39 who had recovered from COVID-19.

V usage is TRBV5-1 and J usage is TRBJ2-1, with a tentative D call TRBD1 (6 bases). The V gene's germline CDR1 is SGHRS and CDR2 YFSETQ. The CDR3 runs to 18 residues. The V and J ends lost 2 bases and 3 bases respectively, with 21 bases between them. CDR3 loop: CASSFFRDNQGNYNEQFF. The CDR3 nucleotides read TGCGCCAGCAGCTTTTTCCGGGACAATCAAGGTAACTACAATGAGCAGTTCTTC.

CDR3 residues: CASSQEQGDANEKLFF. CDR3 coding DNA: TGTGCCAGCAGCCAAGAGCAGGGGGACGCTAATGAAAAACTGTTTTTT. The rearrangement links TRBV4-2 to TRBJ1-4; the match to TRBD1 covers 7 bases. CDR3 size: 16 residues. Germline V gives CDR1 LGHNA, CDR2 YNFKEQ. V dropped 0 bases and J dropped 3; count of bases not matched to a gene: 4.

The chain has TRBV7-9 and TRBJ2-1; 7 nucleotides agree with TRBD2. This CDR3 is 17 amino acids long. V lost 4 bases, J lost 0 bases, and 9 bases stayed unmatched. In germline, CDR1 is SEHNR, CDR2 FQNEAQ (reference sequence). CDR3 amino acids: CASSSGYGGSSYNEQFF. The DNA for the CDR3 is TGTGCCAGCAGCTCGGGGTACGGGGGGAGCTCCTACAATGAGCAGTTCTTC. The full variable domain, completed using reference TRBV7-9 and TRBJ2-1, is DTGVSQNPRHKITKRGQNVTFRCDPISEHNRLYWYRQTLGQGPEFLTYFQNEAQLEKSRLLSDRFSAERPKGSFSTLEIQRTEQGDSAMYLCASSSGYGGSSYNEQFFGPGTRLTVL.

The V gene is TRBV28, the J gene TRBJ1-5; possibly TRBD1 for D (5 bases). From germline, CDR1 is MDHEN and CDR2 SYDVKM. CDR3 length equals 15 residues. Trimming removed 6 bases at V and 0 bases at J, with 12 bases between. The CDR3, as DNA: TGTGCCAGCAGCCAGGAGGGGTATAGCAATCAGCCCCAGCATTTT. Residues: CASSQEGYSNQPQHF.

The chain couples TRBV7-2 to TRBJ2-7; no definite D call. Looked up from germline, CDR1 is SGHTA and CDR2 is FQGNSA. CDR3 length equals 16 residues. Trimming took 1 base from V and 0 from J, leaving 13 bases between them. The CDR3 loop reads CASSLDPFPSSYEQYF. CDR3 coding DNA: TGTGCCAGCAGCTTAGACCCTTTCCCGAGCTCCTACGAGCAGTACTTC.

The gene calls are TRBV6-5 and TRBJ1-2; TRBD1 aligns across 10 bases. The CDR3 spans 14 residues. The germline V gene has CDR1 MNHEY and CDR2 SVGAGI. V trimming: 5 bases; J trimming: 8 bases; junction bases outside the gene matches: 8. The CDR3 spells CASSPRQGAEGYTF. DNA of the CDR3: TGTGCCAGCAGTCCGCGACAGGGGGCAGAGGGCTACACCTTC.

V is TRBV18 and J is TRBJ2-7, with a tentative D call TRBD2 (5 bases). The CDR3 has 12 residues. V was trimmed by 5 bases and J by 4 bases, leaving 9 bases between them. Germline V gene sequence: CDR1 KGHSH, CDR2 LQKENI. CDR3 sequence (DNA): TGTGCCAGCTCAGTCTCGGGGTACGAGCAGTACTTC. The encoded protein is CASSVSGYEQYF.

The chain uses TRBV3-1 (or the pseudogene TRBV3-2) and TRBJ1-2; the D gene is possibly TRBD1 (5 bases). The germline V gene encodes CDR1 LGHDT and CDR2 YNNKEL (reference sequence). The V end lost 4 bases, the J end lost 3 bases, and 15 bases lay between the germline ends. The CDR3 spans 15 residues. CDR3 protein: CASSLFSGGDYGYTF. In nucleotides, the CDR3 is TGTGCCAGCAGCCTCTTCTCGGGGGGGGACTATGGCTACACCTTC.

The CDR3 is CASSLGGTSGRRTDTQYF. In DNA, the CDR3 is TGTGCCAGCAGCTTAGGGGGGACTAGCGGGCGCCGTACAGATACGCAGTATTTT. The chain links TRBV7-2 to TRBJ2-3; 12 positions match TRBD2. Trimming removed 1 base from V and 3 bases from J; junction bases left unmatched: 8. The CDR3 runs 18 residues. The V gene's germline CDR1 is SGHTA and CDR2 FQGNSA.

V usage is TRBV6-6 and J usage is TRBJ1-1, with 10 nucleotides matching TRBD1. The germline V gene has CDR1 MNHNY and CDR2 SVGAGI (reference sequence). The V segment lost 0 bases and the J segment 3 bases; nucleotides outside the gene matches: 4. The CDR3 runs 16 residues. The CDR3 nucleotides are TGTGCCAGCAGTTACTCGACAGGGGGCGCGCACACTGAAGCTTTCTTT. This encodes CASSYSTGGAHTEAFF.

J is TRBJ1-2 and V is TRBV7-2; 9 bases are shared with TRBD1. The CDR3 sequence is 14 residues long. V lost 6 bases, J lost 8 bases, and 10 bases stayed unmatched. Germline CDR1 reads SGHTA; CDR2 reads FQGNSA. The CDR3 nucleotides are TGTGCCAGCAGGCTCCAGGGACAGGGAGGAGGCTACACCTTC. It encodes CASRLQGQGGGYTF.

The chain employs TRBV7-2 and TRBJ2-3; 8 positions match TRBD1. Germline V gene lookup returns CDR1 SGHTA and CDR2 FQGNSA. There are 17 residues in the CDR3. After removal of 3 bases from V and 9 bases from J, the junction contained 17 bases not matched to a gene. Here the CDR3 reads CASSLVFVGAGGKTQYF. The CDR3 nucleotides read TGTGCCAGCAGCTTGGTATTCGTAGGGGCAGGGGGCAAAACGCAGTATTTT.

V usage is TRBV7-2 and J usage is TRBJ1-2; the match to TRBD1 covers 9 bases. The CDR3 has 14 amino acids. CDR1 is SGHTA, CDR2 FQGNSA, per germline. Germline trimming cut 5 bases from V and 4 bases from J; bases unmatched to any gene: 5. CDR3 protein: CASSRDRDIYGYTF. CDR3 DNA sequence: TGTGCCAGCAGCCGGGACAGGGATATCTATGGCTACACCTTC.

The V gene is TRBV4-1, the J gene TRBJ1-2; weak D call: TRBD1 (5 bases). V lost 0 bases and J 7 bases, leaving 9 bases between the germline ends. The CDR3 loop spans 13 amino acids. The germline CDR1 and CDR2 sequences are MGHRA and YSYEKL. CDR3 coding DNA: TGCGCCAGCAGCCAAGATCAGGGTACTGGCTACACCTTC. Its protein product is CASSQDQGTGYTF.

The chain combines TRBV27 with TRBJ1-2; maybe TRBD1 (5 bases). The CDR3 contains 20 residues. Deletions cut 3 bases from V and 5 bases from J, with 31 bases between. Germline V gene data show CDR1 as MNHEY and CDR2 as SMNVEV (reference sequence). The CDR3 DNA is TGTGCCAGCAGTTTTAGAGAGCGTATATACCGATTGGGGGGTAGGTATGGCTACACCTTC. It codes for CASSFRERIYRLGGRYGYTF.

The chain has TRBV7-6 and TRBJ2-1; D remains unclear. Trimming pared 5 bases from V and 0 bases from J, leaving 11 bases between. The CDR3 is 15 residues long. The germline gives CDR1 SGHVS, CDR2 FNYEAQ. CDR3 region: CASSPMPSSYNEQFF. In nucleotides, the CDR3 is TGTGCCAGCAGCCCAATGCCCAGCTCCTACAATGAGCAGTTCTTC.

The rearrangement uses TRBV23-1 and TRBJ2-7, with TRBD1 matching 9 bases. TRBV23-1 is an ORF for which the function is uncertain. Trimming removed 6 bases from V and 3 bases from J; junction bases left unmatched: 12. The CDR3 loop spans 16 amino acids. CDR3 in amino acids: CASRHIAGTGYYEQYF. The CDR3 coding sequence is TGCGCCAGCAGGCATATCGCGGGGACAGGGTACTACGAGCAGTACTTC.

The V call is TRBV19, the J call TRBJ1-6, with 10 bases aligning to TRBD1. Germline trimming cut 7 bases from V and 7 bases from J; bases unmatched to any gene: 4. This CDR3 region has 14 residues. The germline V gene encodes CDR1 LNHDA and CDR2 SQIVND (reference sequence). CDR3 coding DNA: TGTGCCAGTACCATGGGACAGGGGAATTCACCCCTCCACTTT. Amino acids: CASTMGQGNSPLHF.

The chain uses TRBV5-6 and TRBJ1-2, with a possible D match to TRBD1 (6 bases). CDR1 and CDR2 (germline): SGHDT, YYEEEE. The CDR3 loop spans 15 amino acids. Between the trimmed V and J ends, which lost 4 bases and 4 bases, there was a span of 17 bases. CDR3 loop: CASSQGQGRGYGYTF. The CDR3 DNA follows: TGTGCCAGCAGCCAGGGGCAGGGGCGCGGCTATGGCTACACCTTC. The entire variable domain, with the rest obtained from reference TRBV5-6 and TRBJ1-2, is as follows: DAGVTQSPTHLIKTRGQQVTLRCSPKSGHDTVSWYQQALGQGPQFIFQYYEEEERQRGNFPDRFSGHQFPNYSSELNVNALLLGDSALYLCASSQGQGRGYGYTFGSGTRLTVV.

V gene TRBV6-2 or TRBV6-3 combines with J gene TRBJ2-5; 8 positions match TRBD2. This CDR3 region has 17 residues. With 0 bases clipped from V and 2 bases from J, the junction kept 8 bases outside the gene matches. The germline CDR1 and CDR2 sequences are MNHEY and SVGEGT. The CDR3 spells CASSYSASGGIQETQYF. The DNA for the CDR3 is TGTGCCAGCAGTTACTCCGCCAGCGGGGGTATACAAGAGACCCAGTACTTC.

The V gene is TRBV7-9, the J gene TRBJ1-1, with TRBD1 matching 10 bases. Germline V gene lookup returns CDR1 SEHNR and CDR2 FQNEAQ (reference sequence). Unmatched junction bases numbered 14, after V lost 4 bases and J lost 3 bases. CDR3 length: 18 amino acids. DNA for the CDR3: TGTGCCAGCAGCTGGCCAACCACGACAGGGGGCCGGGACACTGAAGCTTTCTTT. This gives the protein CASSWPTTTGGRDTEAFF.

V and J are TRBV28 and TRBJ1-5; 10 bases are shared with TRBD1. Germline lookup yields CDR1 MDHEN and CDR2 SYDVKM. Losses at the gene ends were 6 bases for V and 5 bases for J; bases not matched to a gene: 7. This CDR3 comprises 15 residues. CDR3 nucleotide sequence: TGTGCCAGCAGCCGGCCGACAGGGGGCTATCAGCCCCAGCATTTT. Translated, it gives CASSRPTGGYQPQHF.

DNA of the CDR3: TGTGCCAGCTCTAAGGGACAGTCCTCCTATAATTCACCCCTCCACTTT. Its protein is CASSKGQSSYNSPLHF. The genes are TRBV9 and TRBJ1-6; 7 bases match TRBD1. This CDR3 contains 16 residues. The germline CDR1 and CDR2 sequences are SGDLS and YYNGEE. V trimming: 7 bases; J trimming: 0 bases; junction bases outside the gene matches: 7.

The chain recombines TRBV5-8 with TRBJ1-1, with D possibly being TRBD1 (6 bases). Germline CDR1 reads SGHTS; CDR2 reads YDEGEE. The CDR3 is 17 amino acids. V was cut by 4 bases and J by 1 base, with 20 bases left in between. The CDR3 DNA sequence: TGTGCCAGCAGCCGTACGCTCGGGCAGGGGCCGAACACTGAAGCTTTCTTT. Its protein product is CASSRTLGQGPNTEAFF.

This chain's CDR3 is CASSPGQGASLNTEAFF. The CDR3, as DNA: TGTGCCAGCAGTCCCGGACAGGGGGCCTCTCTGAACACTGAAGCTTTCTTT. The rearrangement joins TRBV27 to TRBJ1-1; the match to TRBD1 covers 11 bases. The J segment lost 0 bases and the V segment lost 5 bases, leaving 8 bases of the junction unmatched. The CDR3 extends over 17 amino acids. Germline CDR1 reads MNHEY; CDR2 reads SMNVEV (reference sequence).

The rearrangement joins TRBV5-1 to TRBJ2-7; TRBD1 matches at 7 bases. Trimming took 2 bases from V and 0 from J; bases not matched to a gene: 8. The germline V gene has CDR1 SGHRS and CDR2 YFSETQ. CDR3 size: 16 residues. In DNA, the CDR3 is TGCGCCAGCAGCTTTCGGATACAGGGGACCTCCTACGAGCAGTACTTC. It encodes CASSFRIQGTSYEQYF.